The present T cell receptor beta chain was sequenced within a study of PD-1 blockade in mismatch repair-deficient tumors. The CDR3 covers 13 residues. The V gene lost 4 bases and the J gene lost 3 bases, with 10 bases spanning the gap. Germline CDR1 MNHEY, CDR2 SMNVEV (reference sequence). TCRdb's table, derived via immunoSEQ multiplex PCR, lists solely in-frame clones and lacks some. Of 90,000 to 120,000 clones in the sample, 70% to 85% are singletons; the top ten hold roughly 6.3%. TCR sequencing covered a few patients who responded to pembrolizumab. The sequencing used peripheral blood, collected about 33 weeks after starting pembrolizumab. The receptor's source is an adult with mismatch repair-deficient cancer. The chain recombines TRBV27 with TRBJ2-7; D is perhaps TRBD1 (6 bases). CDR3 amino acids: CASSWGQFYEQYF. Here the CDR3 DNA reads TGTGCCAGCAGTTGGGGACAATTCTACGAGCAGTACTTC.